A single sample is the source of the 7 T cell receptor beta chains below, sequenced in a study of human T cells and chemical hapten exposure. TCRdb redid the calling of the RACE reads with MiXCR, one entry per CDR3 protein. The data hold about 93,000 distinct CDR3 sequences, with about 8.8% observed a single time. Documented time point: healthy volunteer bleed at 2 weeks. Unfractionated whole blood served as the source for total RNA extraction. Source material: whole blood. The source is a female donor in good health. Some clones in this sample may be carry-over from other donors' samples.

About this clonotype itself: One end of the junction is discordant with germline, which a read error may explain. The chain is built from TRBV29-1 and TRBJ2-5; 7 bases map to TRBD1. The CDR3 runs to 12 residues. Germline V CDR1 and CDR2: SQVTM, ANQGSEA. CDR3 in amino acids: CSVVTGEETRYF. CDR3 coding DNA: TGCAGCGTTGTTACAGGGGAAGAGACCCGGTACTTC. Filled out from reference TRBV29-1 and TRBJ2-5, the complete variable domain reads SAVISQKPSRDICQRGTSLTIQCQVDSQVTMMFWYRQQPGQSLTLIATANQGSEATYESGFVIDKFPISRPNLTFSTLTVSNMSPEDSSIYLCSVVTGEETRYFGPGTRLLVL.

This clonotype showed up just a few times. V and J are TRBV2 and TRBJ1-2; no definite D call. V lost 4 bases, J lost 2 bases, and 8 bases lay in between. Germline loops: CDR1 SNHLY, CDR2 FYNNEI. The CDR3 is 13 amino acids. CDR3 residues: CASSVNGNYGYTF. The CDR3 DNA follows: TGTGCCAGCAGTGTTAACGGGAACTATGGCTACACCTTC. Looking up the rest from reference TRBV2 and TRBJ1-2 gives the full variable domain: EPEVTQTPSHQVTQMGQEVILRCVPISNHLYFYWYRQILGQKVEFLVSFYNNEISEKSEIFDDQFSVERPDGSNFTLKIRSTKLEDSAMYFCASSVNGNYGYTFGSGTRLTVV.

The chain uses TRBV5-1 and TRBJ2-7, with 14 bases aligning to TRBD2. Germline V gene data show CDR1 as SGHRS and CDR2 as YFSETQ. V was clipped by 1 base and J by 2 bases; unmatched bases: 5. There are 17 residues in the CDR3. The CDR3 is CASSLMVGLAGAYEQYF. The CDR3 DNA is TGCGCCAGCAGCTTGATGGTGGGACTAGCGGGAGCCTACGAGCAGTACTTC.

This clonotype was seen more than once but under ten times. The chain employs TRBV20-1 and TRBJ2-3; 7 nucleotides line up with TRBD2. V lost 6 bases to trimming and J lost 4 bases; unmatched junction nucleotides: 4. This CDR3 contains 12 residues. Germline loops: CDR1 DFQATT, CDR2 SNEGSKA (reference sequence). CDR3 nucleotide sequence: TGCAGTGCAAGACGGGGGGCAGATACGCAGTATTTT. Protein: CSARRGADTQYF.

The chain links TRBV6-2 or TRBV6-3 to TRBJ2-5; D ambiguous. Germline CDR1 reads MNHEY; CDR2 reads SVGEGT. The CDR3 has 12 residues. The V and J ends lost 5 bases and 6 bases respectively, with 10 bases between them. The CDR3 region is CASSALEKTQYF. The CDR3 bases are TGTGCCAGCAGTGCCCTCGAAAAGACCCAGTACTTC.

This chain uses TRBV6-6 with TRBJ2-3; either TRBD1 or TRBD2 may fit D (5 bases each). Germline V gene data show CDR1 as MNHNY and CDR2 as SVGAGI (reference sequence). V was cut by 0 bases and J by 8 bases, with 9 bases left in between. The CDR3 is 13 residues long. The CDR3 here is CASSYSGTATQYF. The CDR3 DNA follows: TGTGCCAGCAGTTACTCGGGGACGGCTACGCAGTATTTT.

This clonotype was seen a handful of times. This chain connects TRBV12-3 or TRBV12-4 to TRBJ1-4; 7 nucleotides agree with TRBD1. This CDR3 is built from 12 residues. Unmatched junction bases numbered 1, after V lost 6 bases and J lost 6 bases. The CDR3 sequence: CASSQGDEKLFF. The CDR3 nucleotides read TGTGCCAGCAGCCAGGGGGATGAAAAACTGTTTTTT.